This TCR beta chain was identified during a study of T cell changes during pregnancy in multiple sclerosis. This CDR3 region has 14 residues. V was pared by 2 bases and J by 5 bases, with 10 bases between. Germline CDR1 SGHTA, CDR2 FQGNSA. Assay: immunoSEQ multiplex PCR; the TCRdb copy retains only in-frame clones and omits some. Of about 58,000 clones listed, about 90% are singletons. The source material was CD4+ T cells from peripheral blood mononuclear cells, sampled after pregnancy. This rearrangement joins TRBV7-2 to TRBJ1-5; possible D gene TRBD1, 6 bases. This clonotype was sampled from a female donor in good health, enrolled as a control in a pregnancy study. The DNA for the CDR3 is TGTGCCAGCAGCTTAAGAGGGGGATATCAGCCCCAGCATTTT. Amino acid sequence: CASSLRGGYQPQHF.